This TCR beta chain stems from a study of vaccination and CD4 T cells after COVID-19 (dated by TCRdb to between 2022 and 2023). In terms of the full investigation: In the convalescent cohort there were six males and four females, among whom were two Hispanic individuals, seven Caucasians, two Asians and one multiracial person. Each participant got two doses of either the Pfizer-BioNTech BNT162b2 vaccine (n=8) or the Moderna mRNA-1273 vaccine (n=2). Post-COVID blood samples from convalescent patients were collected a median of around 100 days after diagnosis, with a range of 35 to 161 days. Post-vaccine blood samples were obtained a median of around 74 days after the second vaccine dose, with a range of about 14 to 250 days. For stimulating the cultures, overlapping spike peptide pools were used, derived from SARS-CoV-2 as well as from the common cold coronaviruses HCoV-NL63, HCoV-OC43 and HCoV-229E. Control cultures received a CEFX viral epitope pool as the positive control, an HIV-1 Nef peptide pool as the negative control, or no peptide. The spike-specific CD4+ TCR repertoire was compared before and after mRNA vaccination in over nine COVID-19 convalescent patients and a handful of infection-naive healthy vaccine recipients. In an earlier paper using these donors, memory CD4+ T cell crossreactivity between SARS-CoV-2 and common cold coronavirus spike proteins was assessed at the TCR clonotype level. The paper as a whole reports these results and caveats: Only a relatively small number of convalescent patients were included in the study, and early timepoints following natural infection were not analyzed. Nearly all vaccine-specific clones in convalescent patients (304 of 307) were mono-reactive for SARS-CoV-2 spike rather than cross-reactive with common cold coronaviruses. Among the post-vaccine SARS-CoV-2-reactive clones in convalescent patients, a median around 86% showed up only after vaccination, which suggests vaccine-specific priming. The median number of SARS-CoV-2-reactive clonotypes rose from roughly 20 after infection to around 40 after vaccination, but the change was not significant.

The treatment or condition label, read with the paper, signifies: approximately nine-day PBMC culture with coronavirus spike peptide pools or control peptides (ViraFEST assay). CD4+ T cells from unexposed donors were collected before the COVID-19 pandemic (2011-2018). The ViraFEST assay was used in the study, in which antigen-specific T cells were expanded with peptide pools and expanded clonotypes were subsequently identified by TCR sequencing. PBMCs were cultured at approximately 2.1 million per well in IMDM supplemented with approximately 4.7% human AB serum and around 10 IU/ml IL-2, with about 9 ug/ml peptide pools added. On days 3 and 7, half of the culture medium was replaced with fresh IL-2-containing medium. After 10 days of culture, CD4+ T cells were isolated by negative selection using the EasySep CD4+ T cell isolation kit. As far as cell numbers permitted, CD4+ T cells from unexposed donors were tested for reactivity against SARS-CoV-2 S and N as well as four spike pools from common cold coronaviruses. Ficoll-Paque Plus gradient centrifugation was used to isolate PBMCs from whole blood, and the isolated PBMCs were then either used fresh or cryopreserved at -140C. Culture conditions were generally each tested in triplicate wells. Leukapheresis product for the unexposed donors was bought commercially.

Libraries were prepared through PCR. DNA from cultured CD4+ T cells underwent TCR sequencing with the Oncomine TCR Beta short-read assay at the Johns Hopkins FTIC core. The QIAamp micro DNA kit was used to extract genomic DNA from the cultured CD4+ T cells. The Oncomine TCR Beta libraries from cultured CD4+ T cells were pooled using unique dual indexes and then sequenced on an Illumina iSeq 100. In the paper's pipeline: Non-productive sequences were removed, and CDR3s not starting with C, not ending with F or W, or shorter than 7 amino acids were discarded. Antigen-specific clonotypes were identified with the MANAFEST web application by comparing peptide-stimulated wells with reference and other culture wells. An FDR below 0.05, an odds ratio above 5, and a productive frequency above 0.1% in at least two of three replicate wells were required for clones to be considered positive. Clonotypes that were significantly expanded in both SARS-CoV-2 spike wells and at least one common cold coronavirus spike condition were defined as cross-reactive. CDR3 homology was assessed with Levenshtein distances (stringdist) and unrooted phylogenetic trees (ape) in R version 3.6.1. TCRdb reprocessing: public reads trimmed at Q25 with fastp, clones called with MiXCR, in-frame beta chains kept. Identical CDR3 proteins give one entry, which carries the most common genes and DNA. TCRdb's processing, not the authors', yielded these V and J calls. Within this sample are 5,500 to 7,500 distinct CDR3 sequences, with approximately 51% of them counted one time only. The top ten constitute 40% to 50% of the sample.

Worth noting for this clonotype: The specificity of this receptor is unknown. It has no much larger one-base neighbor in the sample; base qualities were not kept.

The CDR3 contains 16 residues, cysteine and phenylalanine counted. Just CDR3 DNA is preserved here, 48 bases in frame from base 1. Between the V and J ends, shortened by 1 base and 0 bases respectively, the junction contains 10 bases. The germline V gene (reference sequence) specifies SEHNR as CDR1 and FQNEAQ as CDR2. The sequenced sample consisted of CD4+ T cells from blood, cultured in vitro. The chain uses TRBV7-9 and TRBJ1-3, with the D gene uncertain. The clonotype comes from a human donor in good health. The bases read TGTGCCAGCAGCTTAGAGGGCAGTAGCTCTGGAAACACCATATATTTT. Its translation reads: CASSLEGSSSGNTIYF.